Sequencing of this T cell receptor (beta chain) was carried out in a study of cytomegalovirus exposure and HLA in healthy donors. PCR employed 60 Vbeta and 13 Jbeta primers. The assay was immunoSEQ multiplex PCR, and TCRdb's table has in-frame clones only and misses some. The top ten hold 2.1% of the sample, which has roughly 140,000 clones, about 72% seen once. Germline CDR1 reads SEHNR; CDR2 reads FQNEAQ (reference sequence). The CDR3 has 14 residues. V trimming: 5 bases; J trimming: 5 bases; junction bases outside the gene matches: 5. Findings and caveats of the study: The study dropped some indistinguishable V segments, TRBV6-2 and TRBV6-3 among them. Rarity characterized most TCR sequences, yet some public TCRs appeared in many donors. In a later analysis, HLA-associated beta chains showed higher expansion and lower generation probabilities than comparable chains.

A remark on this clone: What it recognizes is unknown.

The chain couples TRBV7-9 to TRBJ1-5, with TRBD1 matching over 8 bases. The specimen was PBMCs. This clonotype was sampled from a man between 35 and 55 years old in good health and CMV-seronegative. CDR3 sequence: CASSLTGVDQPQHF. The CDR3 nucleotides are TGTGCCAGCAGCCTGACAGGGGTGGATCAGCCCCAGCATTTT.